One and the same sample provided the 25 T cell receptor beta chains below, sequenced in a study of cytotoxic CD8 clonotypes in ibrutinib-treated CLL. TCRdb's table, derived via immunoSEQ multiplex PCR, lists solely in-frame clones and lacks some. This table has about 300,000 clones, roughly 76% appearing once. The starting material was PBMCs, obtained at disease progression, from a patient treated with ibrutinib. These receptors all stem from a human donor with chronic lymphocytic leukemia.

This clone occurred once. The CDR3 loop is CASSQMFYRQKNMNTEAFF. The CDR3 DNA follows: TGCGCCAGCAGCCAAATGTTTTATAGGCAGAAGAACATGAACACTGAAGCTTTCTTT. The chain employs TRBV4-1 and TRBJ1-1; no firm D call. The CDR3 totals 19 residues. Germline V gives CDR1 MGHRA, CDR2 YSYEKL. Trimming left V 2 bases short and J 0 bases short, with 22 bases between.

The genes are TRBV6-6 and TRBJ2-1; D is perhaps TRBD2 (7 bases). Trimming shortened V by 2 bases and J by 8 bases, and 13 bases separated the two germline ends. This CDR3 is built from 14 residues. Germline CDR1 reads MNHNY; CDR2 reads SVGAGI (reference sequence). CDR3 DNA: TGTGCCAGCAGTTACGTGGGGGGGCCGTATGAGCAGTTCTTC. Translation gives CASSYVGGPYEQFF.

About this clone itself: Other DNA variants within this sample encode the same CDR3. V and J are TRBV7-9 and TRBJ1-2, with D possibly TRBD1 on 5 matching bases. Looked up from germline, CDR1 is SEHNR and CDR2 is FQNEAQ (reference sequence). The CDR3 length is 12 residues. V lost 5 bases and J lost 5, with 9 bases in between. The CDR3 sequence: CASSGQGYGYTF. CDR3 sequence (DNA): TGTGCCAGCAGCGGGCAGGGTTATGGCTACACCTTC.

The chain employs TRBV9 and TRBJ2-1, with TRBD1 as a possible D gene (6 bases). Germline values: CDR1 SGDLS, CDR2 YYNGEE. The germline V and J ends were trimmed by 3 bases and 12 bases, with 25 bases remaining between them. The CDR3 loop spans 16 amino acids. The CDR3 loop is CASSARGGPLNPSQFF. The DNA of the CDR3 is TGTGCCAGCAGCGCAAGAGGGGGTCCCCTTAACCCCTCGCAGTTCTTC.

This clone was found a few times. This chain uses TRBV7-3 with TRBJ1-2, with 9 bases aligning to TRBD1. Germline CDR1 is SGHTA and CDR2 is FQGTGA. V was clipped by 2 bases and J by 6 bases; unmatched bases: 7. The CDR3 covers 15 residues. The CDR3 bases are TGTGCCAGCAGCTTAGGAGCCGGGACAGGGCATGGCTACACCTTC. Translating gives CASSLGAGTGHGYTF.

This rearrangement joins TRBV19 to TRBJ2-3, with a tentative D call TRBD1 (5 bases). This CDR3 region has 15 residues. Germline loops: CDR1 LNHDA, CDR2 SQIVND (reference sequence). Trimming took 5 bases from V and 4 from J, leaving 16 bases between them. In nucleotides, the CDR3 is TGTGCCAGTAGTCGTCCAGGGCAATCGGCAGATACGCAGTATTTT. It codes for CASSRPGQSADTQYF.

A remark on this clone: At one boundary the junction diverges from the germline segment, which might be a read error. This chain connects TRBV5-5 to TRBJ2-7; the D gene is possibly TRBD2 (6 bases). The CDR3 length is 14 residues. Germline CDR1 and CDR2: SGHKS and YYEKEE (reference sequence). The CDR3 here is CASSLSHTGVEGGF. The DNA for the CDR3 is TGTGCCAGCAGCTTGAGCCACACAGGCGTTGAAGGAGGGTTC.

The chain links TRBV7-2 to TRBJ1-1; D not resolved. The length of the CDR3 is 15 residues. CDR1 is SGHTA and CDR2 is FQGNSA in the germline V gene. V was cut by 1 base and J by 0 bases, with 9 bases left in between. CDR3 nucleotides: TGTGCCAGCAGCTTAGAACAGTGGTTGAACACTGAAGCTTTCTTT. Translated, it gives CASSLEQWLNTEAFF.

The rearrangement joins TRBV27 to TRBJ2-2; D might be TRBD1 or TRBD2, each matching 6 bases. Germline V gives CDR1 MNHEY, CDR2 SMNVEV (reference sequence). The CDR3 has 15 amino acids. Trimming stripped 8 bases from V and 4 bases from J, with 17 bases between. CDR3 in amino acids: CASHGWGRGTGELFF. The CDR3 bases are TGTGCCAGCCATGGGTGGGGGCGGGGCACCGGGGAGCTGTTTTTT.

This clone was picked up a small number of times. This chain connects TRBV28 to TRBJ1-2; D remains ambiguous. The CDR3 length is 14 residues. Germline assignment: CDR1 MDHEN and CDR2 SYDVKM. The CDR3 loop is CAGSTTGDNYGYTF. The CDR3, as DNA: TGTGCAGGCAGCACGACCGGGGATAACTATGGCTACACCTTC.

CDR3 in amino acids: CASSFGGWSYEQYF. The CDR3, as DNA: TGTGCCAGCAGCTTCGGGGGGTGGTCCTACGAGCAGTACTTC. The chain uses TRBV7-2 and TRBJ2-7, with 7 nucleotides matching TRBD2. Germline CDR1 and CDR2: SGHTA and FQGNSA. The CDR3 extends over 14 amino acids. The V and J ends lost 3 bases and 1 base, in that order; junction bases with no gene match: 3. Based on the CDR3 plus reference TRBV7-2 and TRBJ2-7, the full variable domain is GAGVSQSPSNKVTEKGKDVELRCDPISGHTALYWYRQSLGQGLEFLIYFQGNSAPDKSGLPSDRFSAERTGGSVSTLTIQRTQQEDSAVYLCASSFGGWSYEQYFGPGTRLTVT.

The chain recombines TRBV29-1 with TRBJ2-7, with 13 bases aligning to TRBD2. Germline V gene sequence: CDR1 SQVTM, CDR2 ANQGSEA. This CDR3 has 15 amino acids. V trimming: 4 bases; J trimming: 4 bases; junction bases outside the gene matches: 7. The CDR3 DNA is TGCAGCGTTGTAAAGGGACTAGCGGGGCCGTACGAGCAGTACTTC. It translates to CSVVKGLAGPYEQYF.

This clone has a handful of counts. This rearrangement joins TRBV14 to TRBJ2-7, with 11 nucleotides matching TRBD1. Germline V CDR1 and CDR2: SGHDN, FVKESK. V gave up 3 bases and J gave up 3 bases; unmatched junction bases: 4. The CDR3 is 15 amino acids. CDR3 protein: CASSHRDRGCYEQYF. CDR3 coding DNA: TGTGCCAGCAGCCACCGGGACAGGGGGTGCTACGAGCAGTACTTC.

The CDR3 nucleotides are TGTGCCAGCAGTCGTAGTAGGAACACCGGGGAGCTGTTTTTT. Its translation is CASSRSRNTGELFF. The V gene is TRBV25-1, the J gene TRBJ2-2; D ambiguous. The CDR3 has 14 amino acids. Germline lookup yields CDR1 MGHDK and CDR2 SYGVNS. V lost 5 bases to trimming and J lost 1 base, with 8 bases between them.

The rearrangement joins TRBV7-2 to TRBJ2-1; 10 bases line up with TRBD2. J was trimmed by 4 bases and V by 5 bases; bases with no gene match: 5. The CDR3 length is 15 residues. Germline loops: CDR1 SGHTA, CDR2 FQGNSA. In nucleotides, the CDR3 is TGTGCCAGCAGCAAACTAGCGGGAAAATACAATGAGCAGTTCTTC. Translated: CASSKLAGKYNEQFF.

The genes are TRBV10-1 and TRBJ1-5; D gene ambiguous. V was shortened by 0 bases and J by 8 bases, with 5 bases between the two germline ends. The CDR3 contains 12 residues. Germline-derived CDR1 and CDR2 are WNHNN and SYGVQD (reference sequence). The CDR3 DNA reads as TGCGCCAGCAGTGAGTCGGCAGAGCCCCAGCATTTT. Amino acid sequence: CASSESAEPQHF.

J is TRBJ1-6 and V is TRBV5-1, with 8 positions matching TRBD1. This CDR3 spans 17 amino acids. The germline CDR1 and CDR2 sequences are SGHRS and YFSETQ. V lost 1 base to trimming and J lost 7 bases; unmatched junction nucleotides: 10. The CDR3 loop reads CASSLTPTGEGNSPLHF. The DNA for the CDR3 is TGCGCCAGCAGCTTGACCCCGACAGGGGAAGGGAATTCACCCCTCCACTTT.

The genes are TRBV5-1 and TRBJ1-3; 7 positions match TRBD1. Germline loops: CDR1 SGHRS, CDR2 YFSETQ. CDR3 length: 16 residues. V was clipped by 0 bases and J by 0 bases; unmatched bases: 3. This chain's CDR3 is CASSLAYRGSGNTIYF. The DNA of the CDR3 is TGCGCCAGCAGCTTGGCATACAGGGGCTCTGGAAACACCATATATTTT.

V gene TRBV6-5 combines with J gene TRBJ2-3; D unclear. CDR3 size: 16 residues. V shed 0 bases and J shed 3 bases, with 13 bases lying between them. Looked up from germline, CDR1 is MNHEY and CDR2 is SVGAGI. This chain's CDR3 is CASSYSEKALTDTQYF. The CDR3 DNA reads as TGTGCCAGCAGTTACTCAGAGAAGGCCTTAACAGATACGCAGTATTTT.

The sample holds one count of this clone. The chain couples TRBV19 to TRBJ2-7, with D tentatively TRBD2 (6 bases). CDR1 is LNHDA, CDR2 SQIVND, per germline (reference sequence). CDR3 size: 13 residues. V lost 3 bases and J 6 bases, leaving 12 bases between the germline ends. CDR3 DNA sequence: TGTGCCAGTAGTATCTCCCGGGAGAGCGAGCAGTACTTC. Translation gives CASSISRESEQYF.

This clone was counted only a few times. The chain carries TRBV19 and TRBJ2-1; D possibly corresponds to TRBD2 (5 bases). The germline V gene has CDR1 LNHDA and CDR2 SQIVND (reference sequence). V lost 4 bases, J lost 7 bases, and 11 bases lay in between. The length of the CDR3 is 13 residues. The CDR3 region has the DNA TGTGCCAGTAGTAGCGGGTTGGGGAATGAGCAGTTCTTC. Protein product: CASSSGLGNEQFF.

The CDR3 spells CAISLAGSTDTQYF. CDR3 DNA: TGTGCCATCAGTTTAGCGGGAAGCACAGATACGCAGTATTTT. The chain has TRBV10-3 and TRBJ2-3; 8 bases are a match to TRBD2. This CDR3 is 14 amino acids long. The germline gives CDR1 ENHRY, CDR2 SYGVKD. After removal of 5 bases from V and 0 bases from J, the junction contained 1 base not matched to a gene.

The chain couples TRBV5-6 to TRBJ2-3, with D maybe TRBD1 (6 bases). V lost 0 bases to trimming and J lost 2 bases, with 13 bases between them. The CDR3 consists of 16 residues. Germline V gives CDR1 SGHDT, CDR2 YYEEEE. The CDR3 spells CASSLVGGQYTDTQYF. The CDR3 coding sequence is TGTGCCAGCAGCTTGGTTGGGGGCCAGTACACAGATACGCAGTATTTT.

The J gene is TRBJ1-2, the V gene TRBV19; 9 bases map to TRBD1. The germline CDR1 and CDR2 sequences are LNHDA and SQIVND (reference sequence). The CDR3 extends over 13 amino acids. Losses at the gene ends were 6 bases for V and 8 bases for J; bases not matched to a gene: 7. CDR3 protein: CASSYGTGRGYTF. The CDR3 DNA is TGTGCCAGTAGCTATGGGACAGGGAGAGGCTACACCTTC.

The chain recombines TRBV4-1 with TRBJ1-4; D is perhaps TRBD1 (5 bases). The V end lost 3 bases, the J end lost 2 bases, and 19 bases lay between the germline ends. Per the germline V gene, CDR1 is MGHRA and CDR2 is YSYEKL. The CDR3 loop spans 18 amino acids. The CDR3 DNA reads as TGCGCCAGCAGCCACCCCGCAGCGCGGGGGGGGACTAATGAAAAACTGTTTTTT. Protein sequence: CASSHPAARGGTNEKLFF.